This T cell receptor (beta chain) was retrieved from a study of T-cell memory formation after mild COVID-19. Across the whole study: The TCR clusters were mostly specific to one donor.

CDR1 and CDR2 (germline): SGHVS, FQNEAQ. The CDR3 length is 16 residues. V lost 3 bases and J lost 5; bases outside the gene matches: 9. Worth noting for this clonotype: Its antigen is still unknown.

TCRdb independently ran MiXCR on the 5' RACE reads; one entry per CDR3 protein. The repertoire includes almost 350,000 distinct CDR3 sequences, 20% to 25% of them detected once, and roughly 21% sits in the top ten. Study-wide points: The pre-infection memory compartment contained some responding clones, suggesting cross-reactive memory joined.

The receptor comes from a man between 18 and 29 years old who had mild COVID-19 (a few samples of this study predate the infection). Cell type and time point are not known. Material for sequencing was PBMCs or a T cell subset sorted from them (not recorded which). The chain employs TRBV7-8 and TRBJ2-3, with 9 bases fitting TRBD1. DNA of the CDR3: TGTGCCAGCAGCTTGGGGGATACAGGGGGCGAAGATACGCAGTATTTT. Amino acids: CASSLGDTGGEDTQYF.